Given below is one T cell receptor beta chain in context. Its antigen is not known. The V gene's germline CDR1 is SNHLY and CDR2 FYNNEI. Trimming took off 4 bases at V and 6 bases at J, with 19 bases between the two ends. CDR3 length: 17 residues. It was through 5'RACE template switching that TCR cDNA was made, with a universal primer site and UMIs added. One entry per CDR3 protein, called by TCRdb with MiXCR from the 5' RACE reads. The sample records around 230,000 distinct CDR3 sequences, less than 7.5% being singletons. The sample comes from a study of T cells after yellow fever vaccination. Study-level results: Repertoires obtained by FACS sorting could include abundant clonotypes that entered as contaminants from the bulk population. A small proportion of clonotypes was detected in both the CD4 and CD8 compartments.

The sample here was CD4+ T cells sorted from PBMCs, taken on the day of the yellow fever booster vaccination. The V call is TRBV2, the J call TRBJ1-6; no reliable D call. This TCR was sampled from a man younger than 40 who received the YFV17D yellow fever vaccine. The CDR3 sequence: CASSALGGRGVNSPLHF. The CDR3 bases are TGTGCCAGCAGTGCCCTGGGCGGACGTGGCGTTAATTCACCCCTCCACTTT.